One and the same sample provided the 12 T cell receptor beta chains below, sequenced in a study of blood T cell repertoires in COVID-19. Sequencing used immunoSEQ multiplex PCR; TCRdb keeps in-frame clones, though not all of them. The table records approximately 160,000 clones, around nine tenths of them present only once. Sequenced input: peripheral blood. Receptor source: a man aged 50-60 years with acute or convalescent COVID-19.

The chain carries TRBV7-8 and TRBJ2-7; tentatively, D is TRBD2 (6 bases). The V end lost 3 bases, the J end lost 6 bases, and 21 bases lay between the germline ends. The CDR3 has 16 amino acids. From germline, CDR1 is SGHVS and CDR2 FQNEAQ. CDR3 DNA: TGTGCCAGCAGCTTTATCCGGGGACTGCCATCGAGCGAGCAGTACTTC. It translates to CASSFIRGLPSSEQYF.

The rearrangement links TRBV6-1 to TRBJ2-1; TRBD2 is a possible D gene (6 bases). The CDR3 is made up of 14 amino acids. V lost 2 bases and J lost 10, with 15 bases in between. CDR1 is MNHNS and CDR2 is SASEGT in the germline V gene. CDR3 sequence (DNA): TGTGCCAGCAGTGAACGAGCCGGGGGAGGAGAGCAGTTCTTC. Translated, it gives CASSERAGGGEQFF.

This sequence joins TRBV7-6 and TRBJ2-2, with a weak D call TRBD2 (5 bases). Germline V CDR1 and CDR2: SGHVS, FNYEAQ. This CDR3 comprises 14 residues. V lost 5 bases and J 6 bases, leaving 13 bases between the germline ends. The CDR3 coding sequence is TGTGCCAGCAGCCAAGAAACAGCGGCCGGGGAGCTGTTTTTT. Its protein product is CASSQETAAGELFF.

This clone was recorded once. The chain combines TRBV2 with TRBJ2-1, with D perhaps TRBD2 (6 bases). The germline gives CDR1 SNHLY, CDR2 FYNNEI. This CDR3 spans 18 amino acids. V was shortened by 7 bases and J by 0 bases, with 22 bases between the two germline ends. The CDR3 loop reads CASNPLGRTFVSYNEQFF. As DNA, the CDR3 is TGTGCCAGCAACCCCCTTGGGAGGACTTTTGTCTCCTACAATGAGCAGTTCTTC.

The chain recombines TRBV7-2 with TRBJ2-5; D is perhaps TRBD1 (6 bases). CDR1 SGHTA and CDR2 FQGNSA come from the germline V gene. The V end was cut by 2 bases, the J end by 7 bases, with 8 bases between. The length of the CDR3 is 12 residues. The CDR3 DNA reads as TGTGCCAGCAGCTTATTAGGGGGGACCCAGTACTTC. Translating it yields CASSLLGGTQYF.

The rearrangement uses TRBV19 and TRBJ2-1; 8 nucleotides line up with TRBD1. Looked up from germline, CDR1 is LNHDA and CDR2 is SQIVND (reference sequence). J lost 3 bases, V lost 4 bases, and 2 bases had no gene match. This CDR3 is 14 amino acids long. This chain's CDR3 is CASSNRGIYNEQFF. The CDR3 DNA reads as TGTGCCAGTAGTAACAGGGGGATCTACAATGAGCAGTTCTTC.

This clone was detected once. The rearrangement joins TRBV20-1 to TRBJ1-1, with D uncertain. The V gene lost 5 bases and the J gene lost 5 bases, with 9 bases spanning the gap. The CDR3 consists of 11 residues. Germline lookup yields CDR1 DFQATT and CDR2 SNEGSKA (reference sequence). The CDR3: CSAPGKTEAFF. The CDR3 region has the DNA TGCAGTGCTCCGGGAAAGACTGAAGCTTTCTTT.

This chain links TRBV6-2 or TRBV6-3 with TRBJ2-5; perhaps TRBD1 as D (6 bases). CDR1 is MNHEY, CDR2 SVGEGT, per germline. There are 15 residues in the CDR3. The V end was cut by 4 bases, the J end by 2 bases, with 14 bases between. CDR3 DNA: TGTGCCAGCAGTTTGGTCTCAGGGGCACAAGAGACCCAGTACTTC. It encodes CASSLVSGAQETQYF.

The rearrangement joins TRBV19 to TRBJ1-4; 8 nucleotides line up with TRBD1. After removal of 5 bases from V and 8 bases from J, the junction contained 10 bases not matched to a gene. The CDR3 runs to 15 residues. Per the germline V gene, CDR1 is LNHDA and CDR2 is SQIVND (reference sequence). The CDR3 sequence is CASSARTGLGEKLFF. For the CDR3, the DNA is TGTGCCAGTAGTGCGCGGACAGGGCTTGGGGAAAAACTGTTTTTT.

This chain joins TRBV6-1 and TRBJ2-2; a weak D match, TRBD2 (6 bases). Germline V gene lookup returns CDR1 MNHNS and CDR2 SASEGT. This CDR3 region has 14 residues. Trimming pared 7 bases from V and 7 bases from J, leaving 16 bases between. CDR3 sequence (DNA): TGTGCCAGCACCCCTTCCGGGGGTGTCGGGGAGCTGTTTTTT. Protein: CASTPSGGVGELFF.

About this clone itself: The junction differs from germline at one of its ends, possibly a read error. The J gene is TRBJ1-5, the V gene TRBV7-2; D uncertain. Germline values: CDR1 SGHTA, CDR2 FQGNSA. This CDR3 is built from 13 residues. The CDR3 sequence is CASSLVSDQPQHF. The CDR3 DNA reads as TGTGCCAGCAGCTTAGTTAGCGATCAGCCCCAGCATTTT.

V usage is TRBV2 and J usage is TRBJ2-3; D gene ambiguous. The CDR3 length is 15 residues. Germline CDR1 and CDR2: SNHLY and FYNNEI. Deletions cut 2 bases from V and 4 bases from J, with 13 bases between. Here the CDR3 DNA reads TGTGCCAGCAGTGAAATCAGGATCATCCCAGATACGCAGTATTTT. Its protein is CASSEIRIIPDTQYF. Supplemented by reference TRBV2 and TRBJ2-3, the full variable domain reads EPEVTQTPSHQVTQMGQEVILRCVPISNHLYFYWYRQILGQKVEFLVSFYNNEISEKSEIFDDQFSVERPDGSNFTLKIRSTKLEDSAMYFCASSEIRIIPDTQYFGPGTRLTVL.